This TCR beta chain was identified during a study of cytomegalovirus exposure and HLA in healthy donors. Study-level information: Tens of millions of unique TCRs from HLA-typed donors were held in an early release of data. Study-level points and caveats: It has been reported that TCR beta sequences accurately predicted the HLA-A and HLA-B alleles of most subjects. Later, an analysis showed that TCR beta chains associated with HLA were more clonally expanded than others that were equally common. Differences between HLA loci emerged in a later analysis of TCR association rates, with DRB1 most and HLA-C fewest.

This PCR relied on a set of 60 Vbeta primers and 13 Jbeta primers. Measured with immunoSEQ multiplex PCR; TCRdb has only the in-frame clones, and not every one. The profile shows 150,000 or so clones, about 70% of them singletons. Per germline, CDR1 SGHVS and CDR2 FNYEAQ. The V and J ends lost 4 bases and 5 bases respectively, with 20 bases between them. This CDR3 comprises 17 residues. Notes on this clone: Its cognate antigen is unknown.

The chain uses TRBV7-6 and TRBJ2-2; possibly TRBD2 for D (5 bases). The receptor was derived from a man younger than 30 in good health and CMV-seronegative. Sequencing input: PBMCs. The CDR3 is CASSYPTSASSTGELFF. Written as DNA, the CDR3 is TGTGCCAGCAGCTATCCCACCTCGGCTAGCTCTACCGGGGAGCTGTTTTTT.